The clone carrying this TCR beta chain has only a few counts. No antigen is known for it. From germline, CDR1 is MDHEN and CDR2 SYDVKM. CDR3 length equals 14 residues. V lost 5 bases, J lost 6 bases, and 14 bases lay in between. The data originate from a study of blood T cells in healthy people across ages. Study outcomes and limitations: Relative to aged donors, long-lived donors carried more naive CD4+ cells and displayed higher diversity.

The second PCR ran about 6 to 12 cycles with a sample-barcoded 5' primer and J-beta primers. A tag from a template-switch adaptor with 12 random nucleotides marked each cDNA molecule. TCRdb re-called the 5' RACE reads through MiXCR, storing one row per CDR3 protein. The repertoire consists of approximately 1,700,000 distinct CDR3 sequences, with approximately 40% occurring once and the leading ten covering 20% to 25%. A minimum of 7 million PBMCs was isolated per sample. The gene calls are TRBV28 and TRBJ2-1, with D tentatively TRBD1 (6 bases). Material for sequencing was blood. The receptor was isolated from a human donor in good health. For the CDR3, the DNA is TGTGCCAGCAGTCCGTGGACAGCTACCAATGAGCAGTTCTTC. Translating gives CASSPWTATNEQFF.